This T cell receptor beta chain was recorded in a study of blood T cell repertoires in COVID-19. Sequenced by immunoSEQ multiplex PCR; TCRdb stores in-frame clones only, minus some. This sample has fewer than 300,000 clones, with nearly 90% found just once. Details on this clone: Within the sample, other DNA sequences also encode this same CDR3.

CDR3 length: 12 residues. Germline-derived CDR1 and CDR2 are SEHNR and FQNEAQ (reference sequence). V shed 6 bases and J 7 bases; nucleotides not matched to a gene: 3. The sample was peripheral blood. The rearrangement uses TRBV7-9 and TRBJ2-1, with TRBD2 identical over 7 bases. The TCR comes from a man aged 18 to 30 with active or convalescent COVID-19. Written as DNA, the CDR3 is TGTGCCAGCAGTAGGGGAGGGAATGAGCAGTTCTTC. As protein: CASSRGGNEQFF.